This T cell receptor (beta chain) was recorded in a study of regulatory T cells in long-lasting Graves disease. Broader study findings: Reduced TCR diversity was observed in persistent Graves' patients versus newly diagnosed patients. Clonotypes that were public and shared totalled fewer than 3,500 in persistent patients versus 966 in new patients.

This clonotype has a single count. Its target is not known. Via MiXCR, TCRdb re-called the reads, giving one row per CDR3 protein. The sample gives about 850 distinct CDR3 sequences, around 84% of which show up once; approximately 14% is in the top ten. There was RNA extracted from PBMCs, and the TCR library was made from it. The CDR3 is made up of 17 amino acids. With 5 bases clipped from V and 1 base from J, the junction kept 8 bases outside the gene matches. The V gene's germline CDR1 is LGHNA and CDR2 YNFKEQ. V is TRBV4-2 and J is TRBJ2-5; TRBD2 aligns across 12 bases. This clonotype was sampled from a man in his forties with Graves disease. This specimen was peripheral blood mononuclear cells (PBMCs), taken with antithyroid drug treatment, in newly diagnosed or persistent Graves disease (not recorded which). The CDR3 spells CASSIGLAGSTQETQYF. The CDR3 DNA follows: TGTGCCAGCAGCATAGGACTAGCGGGATCAACCCAAGAGACCCAGTACTTC.